Sequencing of this T cell receptor (beta chain) was carried out in a study of cytomegalovirus exposure and HLA in healthy donors. General study findings and limits: Researchers reported in a later analysis that a missense DCLRE1C variant was tied to TCR beta V- and J-gene trimming. In vitro data verified a few CMV-associated chains as specific for CMV antigens.

In the case of this clone: Its antigen is undetermined.

60 Vbeta and 13 Jbeta primers were used in PCR. Clones were read by immunoSEQ multiplex PCR, and TCRdb kept only the in-frame ones, dropping some. Seen here are roughly 200,000 clones, 65% to 80% observed once, and the top ten hold 0.69%. The source of this sequence is a woman in her 40s in good health and CMV-seronegative. The specimen was PBMCs.

In nucleotides, the CDR3 is TGCAGCGTGCCCGGGACAGGGGTCCTCGAGCAGTACTTC. It encodes CSVPGTGVLEQYF. This chain joins TRBV29-1 and TRBJ2-7; TRBD1 matches 10 bases. Germline V gene sequence: CDR1 SQVTM, CDR2 ANQGSEA. V lost 6 bases and J lost 6; bases outside the gene matches: 8. This CDR3 contains 13 residues.